One sample yielded the 14 T cell receptor beta chains listed below, sequenced in a study of OX40 agonist ivuxolimab in advanced cancers. Data came from immunoSEQ multiplex PCR; TCRdb stores just in-frame clones and leaves some out. The sample includes 80,000 to 100,000 clones, approximately 90% of them seen just once. Sequencing used CD4+ or CD8+ T cells sorted from blood, obtained in a trial of the OX40 agonist ivuxolimab. These TCRs come from an adult with an advanced solid tumor such as melanoma, head and neck, liver or kidney cancer.

The V gene is TRBV19, the J gene TRBJ1-5; TRBD1 agrees at 7 bases. Trimming removed 5 bases from V and 0 bases from J; junction bases left unmatched: 1. The CDR3 is 14 residues long. CDR1 and CDR2 (germline): LNHDA, SQIVND (reference sequence). The CDR3 is CASSDRASNQPQHF. The CDR3, as DNA: TGTGCCAGTAGTGACAGGGCTAGCAATCAGCCCCAGCATTTT.

The chain uses TRBV7-2 and TRBJ1-2; D may be TRBD1 (5 bases). V was pared by 8 bases and J by 0 bases, with 13 bases between. The CDR3 length is 14 residues. Germline V gene sequence: CDR1 SGHTA, CDR2 FQGNSA. The CDR3 nucleotides are TGTGCCAGCTTAAGCCCCAGGGCTAACTATGGCTACACCTTC. It translates to CASLSPRANYGYTF.

The chain couples TRBV9 to TRBJ2-5; no clear D gene. Germline assignment: CDR1 SGDLS and CDR2 YYNGEE. CDR3 length: 12 amino acids. The ends were cut back, 3 bases at V and 5 bases at J, with 8 bases in the middle. CDR3 in amino acids: CASSAELETQYF. The CDR3 nucleotides read TGTGCCAGCAGCGCCGAGTTGGAGACCCAGTACTTC.

This clone was observed once. The chain recombines TRBV7-2 with TRBJ1-5, with D hard to call. With 1 base removed from V and 1 base from J, the gap between germline ends came to 2 bases. Germline assignment: CDR1 SGHTA and CDR2 FQGNSA. The CDR3 runs to 13 residues. CDR3 residues: CASSLVSNQPQHF. In DNA, the CDR3 is TGTGCCAGCAGCTTAGTCAGCAATCAGCCCCAGCATTTT.

J is TRBJ1-1 and V is TRBV27; D remains unclear. The V and J ends lost 5 bases and 2 bases respectively, with 12 bases between them. The CDR3 has 14 amino acids. Germline CDR1 and CDR2: MNHEY and SMNVEV (reference sequence). CDR3: CASSPFRANTEAFF. The DNA of the CDR3 is TGTGCCAGCAGTCCTTTCAGAGCCAACACTGAAGCTTTCTTT.

The chain links TRBV28 to TRBJ2-1; TRBD1 agrees at 10 bases. CDR1 MDHEN and CDR2 SYDVKM come from the germline V gene. The junction had 9 bases not matched to a gene; V was cut back by 10 bases and J by 6 bases. The CDR3 runs 14 residues. CDR3 loop: CATDPGQGINEQFF. The CDR3 region has the DNA TGTGCCACCGATCCGGGACAGGGGATCAATGAGCAGTTCTTC.

The chain carries TRBV5-1 and TRBJ2-3; D may be TRBD2 (6 bases). Trimming cost V 0 bases and J 2 bases, with 10 bases left between them. CDR1 is SGHRS and CDR2 is YFSETQ in the germline V gene. The CDR3 totals 15 residues. Written as DNA, the CDR3 is TGCGCCAGCAGCTTGGACGGGGGATCCACAGATACGCAGTATTTT. The encoded protein is CASSLDGGSTDTQYF.

The table lists this clone with a count of one. The V call is TRBV28, the J call TRBJ2-7; TRBD2 matches at 9 bases. The trim removed 7 bases at V and 4 bases at J, leaving 11 bases unmatched. Germline lookup yields CDR1 MDHEN and CDR2 SYDVKM. CDR3 length equals 15 residues. The CDR3 nucleotides read TGTGCCAGCACCCAAATAGGGACTAGCTATTACGAGCAGTACTTC. This sequence encodes CASTQIGTSYYEQYF. The full variable domain, completed using reference TRBV28 and TRBJ2-7, is DVKVTQSSRYLVKRTGEKVFLECVQDMDHENMFWYRQDPGLGLRLIYFSYDVKMKEKGDIPEGYSVSREKKERFSLILESASTNQTSMYLCASTQIGTSYYEQYFGPGTRLTVT.

The J gene is TRBJ2-2, the V gene TRBV5-1; weak D call: TRBD1 (6 bases). This CDR3 contains 15 residues. The germline CDR1 and CDR2 sequences are SGHRS and YFSETQ. Deletions cut 0 bases from V and 4 bases from J, with 10 bases between. CDR3 DNA sequence: TGCGCCAGCAGCTTGGGGGGGCCGGGCACCGGGGAGCTGTTTTTT. Its translation: CASSLGGPGTGELFF. Full variable domain (remainder filled in from reference TRBV5-1 and TRBJ2-2): KAGVTQTPRYLIKTRGQQVTLSCSPISGHRSVSWYQQTPGQGLQFLFEYFSETQRNKGNFPGRFSGRQFSNSRSEMNVSTLELGDSALYLCASSLGGPGTGELFFGEGSRLTVL.

V usage is TRBV11-2 and J usage is TRBJ2-1; a possible D gene is TRBD2 (5 bases). Germline V gives CDR1 SGHAT, CDR2 FQNNGV. V was shortened by 1 base and J by 9 bases, with 13 bases between the two germline ends. The CDR3 runs to 14 residues. The CDR3 bases are TGTGCCAGCAGCTTAGTCCTGGTACGGGGTGAGCAGTTCTTC. The encoded protein is CASSLVLVRGEQFF.

This chain joins TRBV7-2 and TRBJ2-1; 10 bases align to TRBD1. Trimming at V came to 4 bases and at J to 2 bases, leaving 2 bases not matched to a gene. Germline V lookup: CDR1 SGHTA, CDR2 FQGNSA. The CDR3 is 15 amino acids. The CDR3 loop reads CASSSGTGAYNEQFF. The CDR3, as DNA: TGTGCCAGCAGCTCCGGGACAGGGGCCTACAATGAGCAGTTCTTC.

V usage is TRBV19 and J usage is TRBJ2-3; no clear D. Looked up from germline, CDR1 is LNHDA and CDR2 is SQIVND (reference sequence). V was clipped by 8 bases and J by 5 bases, with 5 bases between them. This CDR3 has 10 residues. CDR3 sequence reads: CASGLDTQYF. CDR3 nucleotides: TGTGCCAGTGGGTTAGATACGCAGTATTTT.

The chain is built from TRBV7-9 and TRBJ1-6; no firm D call. The length of the CDR3 is 15 residues. Germline CDR1 reads SEHNR; CDR2 reads FQNEAQ (reference sequence). V lost 1 base, J lost 4 bases, and 8 bases lay in between. The CDR3 sequence: CASSLESAYNSPLHF. DNA of the CDR3: TGTGCCAGCAGCTTAGAGTCGGCATATAATTCACCCCTCCACTTT.

The rearrangement links TRBV7-2 to TRBJ2-2; no clear D. The CDR3 is 13 amino acids. The germline CDR1 and CDR2 sequences are SGHTA and FQGNSA. The ends were cut back, 1 base at V and 6 bases at J, with 6 bases in the middle. In DNA form, the CDR3 reads TGTGCCAGCAGCTTAGGATCTCCCGGGGAGCTGTTTTTT. Encoded protein: CASSLGSPGELFF.